These 15 T cell receptor beta chains originate from one sample sequenced in a study of identical twins (dated by TCRdb to the mid-2010s). The library was generated by 5' RACE. The sample was run on an Illumina HiSeq 2000. TCRdb redid the processing of the public reads, applying fastp at Q25 and MiXCR, and retained in-frame beta chains. Rows are unified per CDR3 protein, each entry keeping the most common DNA and genes. For this sample the table gives fewer than 250,000 distinct CDR3 sequences, of which less than 10% were detected only once. The ten largest clones add up to 4.5% to 5.5% of the sample. The sequenced sample was memory (CD45RO+) T cells sorted from blood. Read against the paper, the sample's cell subset or site label means: CD45RO+ enriched T cells. These receptors were taken from a woman younger than 35 in good health.

A few counts support this clonotype. This chain links TRBV5-1 with TRBJ2-7; a possible D gene is TRBD1 (6 bases). CDR3 length: 14 residues. CDR1 is SGHRS and CDR2 is YFSETQ in the germline V gene. V shed 3 bases and J shed 2 bases, with 12 bases lying between them. CDR3 nucleotides: TGCGCCAGCAGCTCAACAGGGCTCCCCTACGAGCAGTACTTC. It yields the protein CASSSTGLPYEQYF.

This clonotype has just a few counts. This chain joins TRBV4-1 and TRBJ2-7; 10 bases line up with TRBD1. Trimming cost V 6 bases and J 2 bases; bases outside gene matches: 4. Germline V lookup: CDR1 MGHRA, CDR2 YSYEKL. This CDR3 contains 14 residues. CDR3 region: CASSRDRGAYEQYF. As DNA, the CDR3 is TGCGCCAGCAGTCGGGACAGGGGCGCCTACGAGCAGTACTTC.

This clonotype was counted ten times or more. This chain connects TRBV27 to TRBJ2-4, with a possible D match to TRBD1 (5 bases). The CDR3 is 15 residues long. Trimming pared 4 bases from V and 6 bases from J, leaving 16 bases between. The germline V gene encodes CDR1 MNHEY and CDR2 SMNVEV (reference sequence). CDR3 in amino acids: CASSSLPDRTNIQYF. As DNA, the CDR3 is TGTGCCAGCAGTTCCCTGCCCGACAGAACAAACATTCAGTACTTC.

This clonotype was counted a few times. CDR3 in amino acids: CASSSGLAGGLGSETQYF. The CDR3 DNA sequence: TGTGCCAGCAGCTCCGGACTAGCGGGGGGGCTAGGATCCGAGACCCAGTACTTC. The chain is built from TRBV11-2 and TRBJ2-5; 15 nucleotides agree with TRBD2. V shed 4 bases and J 5 bases; nucleotides not matched to a gene: 11. CDR1 and CDR2 (germline): SGHAT, FQNNGV. There are 18 residues in the CDR3.

V usage is TRBV25-1 and J usage is TRBJ1-4; D possibly corresponds to TRBD1 (6 bases). The CDR3 consists of 16 residues. Germline lookup yields CDR1 MGHDK and CDR2 SYGVNS. V was cut by 3 bases and J by 8 bases, with 19 bases left in between. The CDR3 loop reads CASSDRPGHRSEKLFF. The DNA for the CDR3 is TGTGCCAGCAGTGACCGACCGGGACATCGGTCAGAAAAACTGTTTTTT.

This clonotype was observed a handful of times. The chain combines TRBV20-1 with TRBJ2-7; perhaps TRBD2 as D (5 bases). V was pared by 3 bases and J by 3 bases, with 9 bases between. Germline V gene lookup returns CDR1 DFQATT and CDR2 SNEGSKA (reference sequence). The CDR3 runs 12 residues. CDR3 loop: CSASPSSYEQYF. CDR3 nucleotide sequence: TGCAGTGCTAGCCCTAGCAGCTACGAGCAGTACTTC.

The table lists this clonotype with a few counts. The gene calls are TRBV20-1 and TRBJ1-2, with 7 bases fitting TRBD1. Germline CDR1 and CDR2: DFQATT and SNEGSKA (reference sequence). After removal of 1 base from V and 4 bases from J, the junction contained 18 bases not matched to a gene. CDR3 length equals 18 residues. The CDR3 DNA is TGCAGTGCTAGAGGACCATCGGGACAGCCACGGTCGCCCTATGGCTACACCTTC. Its protein product is CSARGPSGQPRSPYGYTF.

The CDR3 nucleotides are TGTGCCAGCAGCTTAGAAGGCATTAGTAATGAAAAACTGTTTTTT. Amino acids: CASSLEGISNEKLFF. The chain has TRBV11-3 and TRBJ1-4; D call uncertain. The CDR3 consists of 15 residues. From germline, CDR1 is SGHNT and CDR2 YENEEA. Trimming pared 0 bases from V and 4 bases from J, leaving 9 bases between.

This clonotype was counted at least ten times. The CDR3 sequence: CASSTRDLPRVTQYF. CDR3 coding DNA: TGTGCCAGCAGTACCCGGGACCTCCCTCGAGTTACGCAGTATTTT. This chain joins TRBV12-3 or TRBV12-4 and TRBJ2-3; D may correspond to TRBD1 or TRBD2 (5 bases each). CDR3 length: 15 amino acids. The V gene lost 5 bases and the J gene lost 8 bases, with 20 bases spanning the gap.

This chain uses TRBV7-6 with TRBJ2-1; D may be TRBD1 (5 bases). The germline V and J ends were trimmed by 4 bases and 6 bases, with 16 bases remaining between them. The CDR3 loop spans 15 amino acids. Germline lookup yields CDR1 SGHVS and CDR2 FNYEAQ. CDR3 amino acids: CASSWSGFRVNEQFF. The DNA for the CDR3 is TGTGCCAGCAGCTGGTCAGGGTTTAGGGTCAATGAGCAGTTCTTC.

A few counts support this clonotype. The rearrangement joins TRBV9 to TRBJ2-7; 9 bases agree with TRBD2. J was trimmed by 4 bases and V by 4 bases; bases with no gene match: 12. Germline CDR1 is SGDLS and CDR2 is YYNGEE. The CDR3 consists of 16 residues. CDR3 sequence: CASSQTAFLAGYEQYF. CDR3 nucleotide sequence: TGTGCCAGCAGCCAGACAGCGTTTCTAGCGGGATACGAGCAGTACTTC.

This clonotype occurred a few times. The chain recombines TRBV5-5 with TRBJ2-5, with D uncertain. Looked up from germline, CDR1 is SGHKS and CDR2 is YYEKEE (reference sequence). This CDR3 spans 13 amino acids. Trimming took off 4 bases at V and 4 bases at J, with 11 bases between the two ends. Written as DNA, the CDR3 is TGTGCCAGCAGCCACGATTCGCTAGAGACCCAGTACTTC. Translating gives CASSHDSLETQYF.

The chain recombines TRBV7-9 with TRBJ2-7, with 9 bases that match TRBD2. Germline V gene lookup returns CDR1 SEHNR and CDR2 FQNEAQ (reference sequence). This CDR3 is 16 amino acids long. Trimming at V came to 3 bases and at J to 2 bases, leaving 8 bases not matched to a gene. This chain's CDR3 is CASSFLRAGGPYEQYF. DNA for the CDR3: TGTGCCAGCAGCTTTCTTCGCGCGGGAGGGCCCTACGAGCAGTACTTC.

This clonotype was recorded a few times. The chain recombines TRBV12-3 or TRBV12-4 with TRBJ1-1, with D perhaps matching TRBD1 (5 bases). V was trimmed by 6 bases and J by 4 bases, leaving 9 bases between them. This CDR3 is built from 12 residues. CDR3 in amino acids: CASSQGGTEAFF. Written as DNA, the CDR3 is TGTGCCAGCAGCCAGGGAGGCACTGAAGCTTTCTTT.

This clonotype was detected a few times. The V and J genes are TRBV7-2 and TRBJ2-5; D remains unclear. The germline gives CDR1 SGHTA, CDR2 FQGNSA. V was pared by 3 bases and J by 0 bases, with 2 bases between. CDR3 length: 12 amino acids. DNA of the CDR3: TGTGCCAGCAGCTTCTACCAAGAGACCCAGTACTTC. Protein product: CASSFYQETQYF.